Described below is a single T cell receptor beta chain sequence and its context. What it binds is unknown. This entry is derived from a study of OX40 agonist ivuxolimab in advanced cancers. Study observations and caveats: Certain nonresponders additionally had low normalized T-cell clonal expansion.

Assay: immunoSEQ multiplex PCR; the TCRdb copy retains only in-frame clones and omits some. The sample contains 55,000 to 80,000 clones, 84% of which appear only once. Germline V CDR1 and CDR2: SNHLY, FYNNEI. The CDR3 runs to 15 residues. Between the trimmed V and J ends, which lost 7 bases and 8 bases, there was a span of 20 bases. This TCR was sampled from an adult with an advanced solid tumor such as melanoma, head and neck, liver or kidney cancer. The chain combines TRBV2 with TRBJ1-4; D might be TRBD1 (6 bases). This specimen was CD4+ or CD8+ T cells sorted from blood, taken in a trial of the OX40 agonist ivuxolimab. The CDR3 spells CASNRRDRWEEKLFF. CDR3 DNA sequence: TGTGCCAGCAATCGACGAGACAGGTGGGAGGAAAAACTGTTTTTT.